The T cell receptor beta chain under discussion was sequenced for a study of blood T cell repertoires in COVID-19. Study-wide background: PBMCs, B-cell-depleted T cells, or T cells provided the cDNA or gDNA that made up the material.

The CDR3 covers 17 residues. In germline, CDR1 is MDHEN, CDR2 SYDVKM. V was clipped by 5 bases and J by 6 bases, with 25 bases between them. Original analysis: Reference gene primer amplification in the assay estimated nucleated cell counts. Sequencing used immunoSEQ multiplex PCR; TCRdb keeps in-frame clones, though not all of them. The V and J calls and the clone size are those of that table, but D and trimming were determined from the DNA. The sample lists just over 70,000 clones; 60% to 75% were seen once. Sequencing used peripheral blood. The receptor was derived from a woman in her seventies with acute or convalescent COVID-19. V usage is TRBV28 and J usage is TRBJ1-2; maybe TRBD1 (5 bases). Written as DNA, the CDR3 is TGTGCCAGCAGTCCAATCGTCTGGGTAGGGGTAGGAAATGGCTACACCTTC. Protein product: CASSPIVWVGVGNGYTF.